This TCR beta chain was retrieved from a study of early T cells in non-severe SARS-CoV-2 infection. Study-wide context: Unsorted whole-blood RNA was sequenced in bulk, leaving chains unpaired.

This clonotype is medium-sized within its sample. Its specificity is unknown. Researchers tagged individual cDNA molecules with unique molecular identifiers. MiXCR, applied by TCRdb to the 5' RACE reads, yields one record per CDR3 protein. The table shows 30,000 to 40,000 distinct CDR3 sequences, with about 4.5% occurring only once. V was trimmed by 0 bases and J by 8 bases, leaving 16 bases between them. Per the germline V gene, CDR1 is DFQATT and CDR2 is SNEGSKA (reference sequence). The CDR3 totals 14 residues. Points from the study as a whole: Matching results from VDJdb favored anti-spike CD8 responses, leaving private and CD4 specificities undetected.

The source material was whole blood. The V call is TRBV20-1, the J call TRBJ1-2, with D possibly TRBD1 on 5 matching bases. The clonotype originates from an adult who was a healthcare worker with PCR-confirmed SARS-CoV-2 infection or an uninfected control (not recorded which). As DNA, the CDR3 is TGCAGTGCTAGAGATAATTCAGGGTATGAAGGCTACACCTTC. This codes for CSARDNSGYEGYTF.